This entry lists 4 T cell receptor beta chains sequenced from one sample in a study of T-cell memory formation after mild COVID-19. TCRdb fed the 5' RACE reads into MiXCR, producing one record per CDR3 protein. The sample shows just over 350,000 distinct CDR3 sequences, under 15% of them seen only once. Sequencing was performed on PBMCs or a T cell subset sorted from them (not recorded which). These receptors were collected from a man between 18 and 35 years old who had mild COVID-19 (a few samples of this study predate the infection). Cell type and time point are not known.

This clonotype was seen a handful of times. The chain has TRBV4-2 and TRBJ2-3; 11 bases agree with TRBD2. CDR1 is LGHNA, CDR2 YNFKEQ, per germline. The length of the CDR3 is 15 residues. With 6 bases clipped from V and 3 bases from J, the junction kept 5 bases outside the gene matches. The CDR3: CASSQLAGVTDTQYF. CDR3 coding DNA: TGTGCCAGCAGTCAACTAGCGGGGGTAACAGATACGCAGTATTTT.

This clonotype was seen repeatedly, ten times or more. This chain links TRBV7-6 with TRBJ1-4, with a possible D match to TRBD1 (5 bases). The CDR3 sequence is 13 residues long. Trimming shortened V by 5 bases and J by 7 bases, and 11 bases separated the two germline ends. The germline gives CDR1 SGHVS, CDR2 FNYEAQ. CDR3 amino acids: CASSLTGVEKLFF. The CDR3, as DNA: TGTGCCAGCAGCCTAACAGGTGTTGAAAAACTGTTTTTT.

The V call is TRBV6-5, the J call TRBJ1-2, with 11 bases fitting TRBD1. There are 15 residues in the CDR3. J was trimmed by 7 bases and V by 7 bases; bases with no gene match: 11. CDR1 is MNHEY and CDR2 is SVGAGI in the germline V gene. CDR3 in DNA: TGTGCCAGCACCTTACGGGGGACAGGGGGAAGTGGCTACACCTTC. This encodes CASTLRGTGGSGYTF.

The rearrangement joins TRBV3-2 to TRBJ2-1; the D segment call TRBD1 is taken from the table without a DNA check. TRBV3-2 is noted as a pseudogene. There are 19 residues in the CDR3. CDR3 sequence reads: CASSQDAQTGKLKVDEQFF. CDR3 sequence (DNA): TGTGCCAGCAGCCAAGATGCCCAAACCGGGAAACTGAAGGTAGATGAGCAGTTCTTC.